The 8 T cell receptor beta chains given below trace back to one sample, sequenced in a study of shared clonotypes between healthy human individuals. Repertoires were generated with immunoSEQ multiplex PCR, while TCRdb's copy carries only in-frame clones and drops some. Of about 1.5 million clones detected, 95% to 99% appear once; the ten largest clones hold roughly 0.4%. The specimen sequenced was naive CD4+ T cells sorted from blood. Subset described: CD45RA+ positively selected. These receptors came from a man aged 25 to 40 in good health.

The chain has TRBV7-2 and TRBJ2-5; the D is unclear. This CDR3 has 13 residues. V dropped 1 base and J dropped 3 bases, with 6 bases sitting between them. CDR1 and CDR2 (germline): SGHTA, FQGNSA. The CDR3 DNA sequence: TGTGCCAGCAGCTTAGTCAGGAAAGAGACCCAGTACTTC. Translation: CASSLVRKETQYF.

The chain's CDR3 is CASSDMAGYNEQFF. The CDR3 nucleotides are TGCGCCAGCAGTGACATGGCGGGGTACAATGAGCAGTTCTTC. This rearrangement joins TRBV10-1 to TRBJ2-1; D is possibly TRBD2 (6 bases). Germline CDR1 and CDR2: WNHNN and SYGVQD (reference sequence). This CDR3 region has 14 residues. The V end lost 3 bases, the J end lost 4 bases, and 10 bases lay between the germline ends.

V usage is TRBV7-2 and J usage is TRBJ1-1, with D unresolved. This CDR3 region has 11 residues. Germline V gene data show CDR1 as SGHTA and CDR2 as FQGNSA. V was shortened by 8 bases and J by 8 bases, with 12 bases between the two germline ends. The CDR3 is CASGPGREAFF. The CDR3 nucleotides read TGTGCCAGCGGCCCCGGTAGGGAAGCTTTCTTT.

The chain joins TRBV6-1 to TRBJ1-4, with 7 bases matching TRBD1. The length of the CDR3 is 13 residues. J gave up 8 bases and V 8 bases, and 8 bases lay outside the gene matches. The germline CDR1 and CDR2 sequences are MNHNS and SASEGT. The CDR3 bases are TGTGCCAGCCAGACAGGGCTTATGGAAAAACTGTTTTTT. Translating gives CASQTGLMEKLFF.

J is TRBJ2-7 and V is TRBV7-8, with unresolved D. Germline V gene data show CDR1 as SGHVS and CDR2 as FQNEAQ. V shed 3 bases and J shed 2 bases, with 8 bases lying between them. This CDR3 has 13 amino acids. The CDR3 coding sequence is TGTGCCAGCAGCTTTGGCAGCGCCTACGAGCAGTACTTC. It translates to CASSFGSAYEQYF.

The genes are TRBV4-1 and TRBJ2-6; TRBD1 or TRBD2 may be the D gene (5 bases each). V shed 1 base and J shed 3 bases, with 10 bases lying between them. Germline lookup yields CDR1 MGHRA and CDR2 YSYEKL. The CDR3 is 16 amino acids. The CDR3 loop reads CASSQVRGVGANVLTF. Here the CDR3 DNA reads TGCGCCAGCAGCCAAGTGAGAGGGGTTGGGGCCAACGTCCTGACTTTC.

V and J are TRBV28 and TRBJ1-5; 10 nucleotides line up with TRBD1. The CDR3 length is 16 residues. The V and J ends lost 5 bases and 3 bases, in that order; junction bases with no gene match: 7. CDR1 is MDHEN, CDR2 SYDVKM, per germline. The CDR3 spells CASSKRGQGSNQPQHF. CDR3 sequence (DNA): TGTGCCAGCAGTAAACGGGGACAGGGGTCCAATCAGCCCCAGCATTTT.

This sequence joins TRBV28 and TRBJ2-7, with unresolved D. V lost 2 bases and J lost 6, with 8 bases in between. Germline CDR1 MDHEN, CDR2 SYDVKM. There are 12 residues in the CDR3. CDR3 nucleotide sequence: TGTGCCAGCAGTTTAAGACGAAGCGAGCAGTACTTC. It yields the protein CASSLRRSEQYF.